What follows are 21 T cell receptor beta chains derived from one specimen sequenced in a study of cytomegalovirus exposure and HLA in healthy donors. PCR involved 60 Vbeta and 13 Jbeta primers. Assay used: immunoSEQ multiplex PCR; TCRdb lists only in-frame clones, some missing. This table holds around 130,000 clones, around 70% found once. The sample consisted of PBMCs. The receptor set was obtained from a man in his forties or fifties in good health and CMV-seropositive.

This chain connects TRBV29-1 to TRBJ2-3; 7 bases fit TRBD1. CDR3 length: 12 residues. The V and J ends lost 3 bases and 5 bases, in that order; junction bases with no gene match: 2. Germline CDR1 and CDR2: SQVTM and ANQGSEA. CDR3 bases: TGCAGCGTTGACAGGGGGATAGATACGCAGTATTTT. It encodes CSVDRGIDTQYF.

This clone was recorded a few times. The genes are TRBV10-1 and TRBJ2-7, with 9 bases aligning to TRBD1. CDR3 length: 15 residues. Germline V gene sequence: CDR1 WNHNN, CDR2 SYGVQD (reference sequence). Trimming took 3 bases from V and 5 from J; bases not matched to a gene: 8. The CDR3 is CASSDPGTGIHEQYF. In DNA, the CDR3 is TGCGCCAGCAGTGATCCCGGGACAGGGATCCACGAGCAGTACTTC.

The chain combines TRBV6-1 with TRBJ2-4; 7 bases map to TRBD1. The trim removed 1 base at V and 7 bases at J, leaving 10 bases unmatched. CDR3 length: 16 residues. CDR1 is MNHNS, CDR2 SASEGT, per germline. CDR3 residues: CASSEVGQTGFNIQYF. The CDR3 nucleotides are TGTGCCAGCAGTGAAGTGGGGCAGACAGGGTTTAACATTCAGTACTTC.

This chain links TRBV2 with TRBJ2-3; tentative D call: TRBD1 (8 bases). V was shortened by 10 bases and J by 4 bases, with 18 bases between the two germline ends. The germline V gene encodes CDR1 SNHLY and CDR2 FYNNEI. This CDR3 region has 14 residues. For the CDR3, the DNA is TGTGCCACTACAGGGGGGGTAAGCGCAGATACGCAGTATTTT. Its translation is CATTGGVSADTQYF.

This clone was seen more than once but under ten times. CDR3 nucleotide sequence: TGTGCCAGCAGCTCCGCCACACCCTACGAGCAGTACTTC. Protein product: CASSSATPYEQYF. V gene TRBV7-9 combines with J gene TRBJ2-7; no definite D call. This CDR3 contains 13 residues. Germline CDR1 reads SEHNR; CDR2 reads FQNEAQ (reference sequence). Trimming took off 4 bases at V and 2 bases at J, with 9 bases between the two ends.

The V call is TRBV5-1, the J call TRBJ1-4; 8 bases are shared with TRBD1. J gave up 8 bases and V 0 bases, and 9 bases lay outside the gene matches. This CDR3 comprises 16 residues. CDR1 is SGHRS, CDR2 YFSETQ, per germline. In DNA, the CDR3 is TGCGCCAGCAGCTTGGGGTTCCTGACAGGGGAAGAAAAACTGTTTTTT. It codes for CASSLGFLTGEEKLFF. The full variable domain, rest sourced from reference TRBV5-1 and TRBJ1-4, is KAGVTQTPRYLIKTRGQQVTLSCSPISGHRSVSWYQQTPGQGLQFLFEYFSETQRNKGNFPGRFSGRQFSNSRSEMNVSTLELGDSALYLCASSLGFLTGEEKLFFGSGTQLSVL.

The CDR3 is CASSLPLAEGFGVGEQFF. The DNA for the CDR3 is TGTGCCAGCAGCTTACCCCTAGCGGAAGGTTTCGGGGTTGGTGAGCAGTTCTTC. The chain has TRBV7-9 and TRBJ2-1, with 7 bases lining up with TRBD2. Germline V gene lookup returns CDR1 SEHNR and CDR2 FQNEAQ (reference sequence). V trimming: 2 bases; J trimming: 9 bases; junction bases outside the gene matches: 19. The CDR3 is 18 amino acids.

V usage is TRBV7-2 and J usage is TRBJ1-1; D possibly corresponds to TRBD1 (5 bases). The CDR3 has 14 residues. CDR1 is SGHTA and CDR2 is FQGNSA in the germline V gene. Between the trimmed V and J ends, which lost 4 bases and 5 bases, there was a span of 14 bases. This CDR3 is CASSSRVSLTEAFF. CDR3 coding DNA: TGTGCCAGCAGCTCCAGGGTGAGTTTAACTGAAGCTTTCTTT.

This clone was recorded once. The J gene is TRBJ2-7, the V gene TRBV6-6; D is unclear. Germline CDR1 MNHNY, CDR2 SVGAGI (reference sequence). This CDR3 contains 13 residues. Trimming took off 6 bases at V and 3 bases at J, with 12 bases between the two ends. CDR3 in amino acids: CASSLTARYEQYF. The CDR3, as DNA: TGTGCCAGCAGCTTAACAGCCCGCTACGAGCAGTACTTC.

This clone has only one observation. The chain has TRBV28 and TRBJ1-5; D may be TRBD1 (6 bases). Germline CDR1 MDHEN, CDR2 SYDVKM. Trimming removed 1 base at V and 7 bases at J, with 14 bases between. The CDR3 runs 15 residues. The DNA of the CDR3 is TGTGCCAGCAGTTTATTAACACAGGGTCGACAGCCCCAGCATTTT. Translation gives CASSLLTQGRQPQHF.

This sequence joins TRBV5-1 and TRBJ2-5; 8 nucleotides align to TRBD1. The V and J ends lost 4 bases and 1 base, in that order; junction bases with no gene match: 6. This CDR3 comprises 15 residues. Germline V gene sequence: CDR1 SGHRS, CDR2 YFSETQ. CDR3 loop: CASSLDRVVQETQYF. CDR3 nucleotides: TGCGCCAGCAGCCTGGACAGGGTGGTCCAAGAGACCCAGTACTTC.

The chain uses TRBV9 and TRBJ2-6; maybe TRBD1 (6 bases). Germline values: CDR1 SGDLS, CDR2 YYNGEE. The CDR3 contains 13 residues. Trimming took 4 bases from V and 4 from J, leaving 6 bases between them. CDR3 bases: TGTGCCAGCAGCACAGGGGGGGCCAACGTCCTGACTTTC. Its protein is CASSTGGANVLTF.

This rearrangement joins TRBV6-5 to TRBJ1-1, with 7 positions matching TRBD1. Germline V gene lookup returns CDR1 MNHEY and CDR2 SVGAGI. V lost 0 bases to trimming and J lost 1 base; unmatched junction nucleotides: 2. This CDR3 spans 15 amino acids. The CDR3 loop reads CASSYSYRGNTEAFF. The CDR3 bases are TGTGCCAGCAGTTACTCCTACAGGGGGAACACTGAAGCTTTCTTT.

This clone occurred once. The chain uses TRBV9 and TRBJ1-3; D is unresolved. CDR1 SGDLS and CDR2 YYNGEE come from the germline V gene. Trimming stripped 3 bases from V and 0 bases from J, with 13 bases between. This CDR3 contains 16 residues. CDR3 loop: CASSASGLLSGNTIYF. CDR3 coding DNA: TGTGCCAGCAGCGCTTCAGGCCTTCTCTCTGGAAACACCATATATTTT.

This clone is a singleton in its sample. CDR3 bases: TGTGCCAGCAGCGTAGCCGAGGGATACTATGAAAAACTGTTTTTT. It yields the protein CASSVAEGYYEKLFF. J is TRBJ1-4 and V is TRBV9; unclear D gene. CDR3 size: 15 residues. CDR1 SGDLS and CDR2 YYNGEE come from the germline V gene. Trimming stripped 0 bases from V and 6 bases from J, with 12 bases between.

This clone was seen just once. For the CDR3, the DNA is TGTGCCAGCAGCTTTGGGGGGATGAACACTGAAGCTTTCTTT. It yields the protein CASSFGGMNTEAFF. The chain employs TRBV11-3 and TRBJ1-1; weak D call: TRBD1 (5 bases). Per germline, CDR1 SGHNT and CDR2 YENEEA. The CDR3 has 14 amino acids. V lost 3 bases and J 0 bases, leaving 8 bases between the germline ends.

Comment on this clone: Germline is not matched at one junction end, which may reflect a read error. CDR3 amino acids: CSSSSPRGGWGTSYEQYF. In DNA, the CDR3 is TGTTCCAGCAGCTCCCCCCGGGGAGGATGGGGTACCTCCTACGAGCAGTACTTC. The genes are TRBV7-9 and TRBJ2-7; tentative D call: TRBD2 (6 bases). CDR3 length equals 18 residues. Germline V gene lookup returns CDR1 SEHNR and CDR2 FQNEAQ (reference sequence).

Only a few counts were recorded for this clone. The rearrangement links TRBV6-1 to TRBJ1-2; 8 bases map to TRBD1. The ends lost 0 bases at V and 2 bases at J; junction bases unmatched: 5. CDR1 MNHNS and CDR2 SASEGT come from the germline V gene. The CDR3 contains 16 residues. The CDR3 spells CASSEAGGQANYGYTF. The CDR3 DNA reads TGTGCCAGCAGTGAAGCTGGGGGACAGGCCAACTATGGCTACACCTTC.

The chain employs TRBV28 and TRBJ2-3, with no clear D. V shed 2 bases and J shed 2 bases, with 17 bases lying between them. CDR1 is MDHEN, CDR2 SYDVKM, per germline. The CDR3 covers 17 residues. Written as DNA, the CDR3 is TGTGCCAGCAGTTTAGGTAGGAGTACCCTATCCACAGATACGCAGTATTTT. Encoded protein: CASSLGRSTLSTDTQYF.

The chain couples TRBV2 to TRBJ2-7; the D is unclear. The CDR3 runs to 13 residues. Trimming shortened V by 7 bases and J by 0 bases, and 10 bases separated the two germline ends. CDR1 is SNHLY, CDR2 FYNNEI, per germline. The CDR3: CASTALGSYEQYF. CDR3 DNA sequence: TGTGCCAGCACCGCCCTCGGCTCCTACGAGCAGTACTTC. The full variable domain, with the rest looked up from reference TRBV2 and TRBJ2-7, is EPEVTQTPSHQVTQMGQEVILRCVPISNHLYFYWYRQILGQKVEFLVSFYNNEISEKSEIFDDQFSVERPDGSNFTLKIRSTKLEDSAMYFCASTALGSYEQYFGPGTRLTVT.

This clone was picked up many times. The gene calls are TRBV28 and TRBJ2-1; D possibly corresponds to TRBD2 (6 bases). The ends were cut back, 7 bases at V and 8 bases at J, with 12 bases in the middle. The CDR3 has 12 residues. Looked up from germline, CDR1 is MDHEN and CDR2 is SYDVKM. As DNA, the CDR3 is TGTGCCAGCAATCAAAGGAGGGATGAGCAGTTCTTC. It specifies CASNQRRDEQFF. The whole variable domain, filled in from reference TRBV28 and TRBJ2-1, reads DVKVTQSSRYLVKRTGEKVFLECVQDMDHENMFWYRQDPGLGLRLIYFSYDVKMKEKGDIPEGYSVSREKKERFSLILESASTNQTSMYLCASNQRRDEQFFGPGTRLTVL.